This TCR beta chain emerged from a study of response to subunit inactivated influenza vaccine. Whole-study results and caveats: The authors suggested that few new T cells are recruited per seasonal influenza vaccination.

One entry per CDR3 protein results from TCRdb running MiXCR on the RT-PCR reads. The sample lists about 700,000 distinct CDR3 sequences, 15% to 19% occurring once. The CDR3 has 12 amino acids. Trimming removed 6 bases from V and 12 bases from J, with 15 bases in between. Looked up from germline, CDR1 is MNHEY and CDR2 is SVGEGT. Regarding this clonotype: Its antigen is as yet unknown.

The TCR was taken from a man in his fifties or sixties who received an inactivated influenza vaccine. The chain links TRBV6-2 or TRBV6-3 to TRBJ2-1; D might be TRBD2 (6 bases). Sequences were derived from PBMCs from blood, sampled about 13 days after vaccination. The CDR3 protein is CASSSNQGGQFF. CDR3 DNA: TGTGCCAGCAGCTCTAATCAGGGAGGGCAGTTCTTC.